These 3 T cell receptor beta chains came from one sample sequenced in a study of blood T cell repertoires in COVID-19. Libraries were prepared by immunoSEQ multiplex PCR; TCRdb keeps only in-frame clonotypes and omits some of them. The sample lists over 250,000 clones, 80% to 90% occurring once. Sequenced material: peripheral blood. The source of these receptors is a woman between 65 and 79 years old with acute or convalescent COVID-19.

The rearrangement joins TRBV7-3 to TRBJ1-1, with a possible D match to TRBD1 (6 bases). Trimming removed 5 bases from V and 8 bases from J, with 18 bases in between. Looked up from germline, CDR1 is SGHTA and CDR2 is FQGTGA. The CDR3 has 14 residues. In DNA form, the CDR3 reads TGTGCCAGCAGCATCTCCACAGGGTCGAAAGAAGCTTTCTTT. It encodes CASSISTGSKEAFF. Variable domain in full (rest from reference TRBV7-3 and TRBJ1-1): GAGVSQTPSNKVTEKGKYVELRCDPISGHTALYWYRQSLGQGPEFLIYFQGTGAADDSGLPNDRFFAVRPEGSVSTLKIQRTERGDSAVYLCASSISTGSKEAFFGQGTRLTVV.

The chain joins TRBV19 to TRBJ2-2, with a weak D call TRBD2 (6 bases). The ends were cut back, 6 bases at V and 4 bases at J, with 12 bases in the middle. Germline CDR1 LNHDA, CDR2 SQIVND (reference sequence). The CDR3 is 14 residues long. CDR3 region: CASRAGRRTGELFF. Here the CDR3 DNA reads TGTGCCAGTAGGGCGGGACGGCGCACCGGGGAGCTGTTTTTT.

The chain couples TRBV19 to TRBJ1-6; no definite D call. This CDR3 is 14 amino acids long. CDR1 and CDR2 (germline): LNHDA, SQIVND (reference sequence). V was shortened by 7 bases and J by 8 bases, with 15 bases between the two germline ends. The CDR3 protein is CASKMRSPDSPLHF. CDR3 DNA: TGTGCCAGTAAGATGAGAAGCCCGGATTCACCCCTCCACTTT.